The 25 T cell receptor beta chains below all came from one sample that was sequenced in a study of cytomegalovirus exposure and HLA in healthy donors. Primers: 60 Vbeta forward and 13 Jbeta reverse. The repertoire was sequenced with immunoSEQ multiplex PCR; TCRdb's copy has only in-frame clones and lacks some. Of approximately 200,000 clones listed, about 81% are singletons. The sequenced material came from PBMCs. Source of these receptors: a woman in her fifties or sixties in good health and CMV-seropositive.

The chain recombines TRBV7-9 with TRBJ1-1; D may be TRBD1 (5 bases). This CDR3 comprises 14 residues. Trimming took 0 bases from V and 6 from J, leaving 11 bases between them. Per germline, CDR1 SEHNR and CDR2 FQNEAQ (reference sequence). The CDR3 DNA is TGTGCCAGCAGCTTAGCGCAGGGTTCGGCTGAAGCTTTCTTT. Its protein is CASSLAQGSAEAFF.

This clone was recorded only once. The rearrangement joins TRBV29-1 to TRBJ2-2; 9 bases fit TRBD1. The V segment lost 6 bases and the J segment 6 bases; nucleotides outside the gene matches: 11. This CDR3 comprises 15 residues. Per germline, CDR1 SQVTM and CDR2 ANQGSEA. This CDR3 is CSVGGRDRVSGELFF. The CDR3 DNA is TGCAGCGTGGGGGGGCGGGACAGGGTATCCGGGGAGCTGTTTTTT.

The genes are TRBV14 and TRBJ2-5, with 8 bases aligning to TRBD1. V lost 1 base and J lost 4; bases outside the gene matches: 5. Germline CDR1 reads SGHDN; CDR2 reads FVKESK. This CDR3 is built from 15 residues. The CDR3 reads CASSQGIQGGETQYF. The CDR3 DNA sequence: TGTGCCAGCAGCCAAGGAATACAGGGGGGAGAGACCCAGTACTTC.

The chain couples TRBV7-9 to TRBJ2-4; D call uncertain. V was pared by 2 bases and J by 8 bases, with 13 bases between. Germline CDR1 SEHNR, CDR2 FQNEAQ (reference sequence). This CDR3 has 14 amino acids. The CDR3 here is CASSLSGLVDIQYF. The CDR3, as DNA: TGTGCCAGCAGCTTATCCGGGTTGGTTGACATTCAGTACTTC.

This clone was seen a few times. This sequence joins TRBV7-2 and TRBJ2-3; 13 bases line up with TRBD2. Per the germline V gene, CDR1 is SGHTA and CDR2 is FQGNSA. The CDR3 extends over 15 amino acids. J was trimmed by 10 bases and V by 5 bases; bases with no gene match: 9. The CDR3 spells CASSKPGLAGKSQYF. CDR3 nucleotides: TGTGCCAGCAGCAAACCGGGACTAGCGGGAAAATCGCAGTATTTT.

This clone has only a few counts. The rearrangement uses TRBV10-3 and TRBJ2-5; TRBD2 matches 12 bases. The germline V gene has CDR1 ENHRY and CDR2 SYGVKD. CDR3 size: 16 residues. V shed 5 bases and J 5 bases; nucleotides not matched to a gene: 9. The CDR3 region has the DNA TGTGCCATCAGTAGCCCTAGCGGGGGGGCTTTGGAGACCCAGTACTTC. This translates into CAISSPSGGALETQYF.

V and J are TRBV11-2 and TRBJ2-1; D perhaps matches TRBD2 (6 bases). There are 16 residues in the CDR3. Germline V CDR1 and CDR2: SGHAT, FQNNGV. V was pared by 0 bases and J by 9 bases, with 18 bases between. The CDR3 nucleotides read TGTGCCAGCAGCTTAGATCGGGGCGGGGCTGGTGGTGAGCAGTTCTTC. Translation: CASSLDRGGAGGEQFF.

The chain joins TRBV7-9 to TRBJ2-3; possibly TRBD2 for D (6 bases). The CDR3 totals 17 residues. Trimming left V 3 bases short and J 0 bases short, with 16 bases between. Germline CDR1 and CDR2: SEHNR and FQNEAQ (reference sequence). Here the CDR3 reads CASSFRGAGTSTDTQYF. As DNA, the CDR3 is TGTGCCAGCAGCTTTCGCGGGGCGGGTACGAGCACAGATACGCAGTATTTT.

The rearrangement joins TRBV29-1 to TRBJ2-3, with 10 bases that match TRBD2. CDR3 length: 15 residues. V trimming: 5 bases; J trimming: 0 bases; junction bases outside the gene matches: 5. In germline, CDR1 is SQVTM, CDR2 ANQGSEA. The DNA of the CDR3 is TGCAGCGTTTCCGGGACTAGCGACAGCACAGATACGCAGTATTTT. It translates to CSVSGTSDSTDTQYF.

Only a few counts were recorded for this clone. The V call is TRBV30, the J call TRBJ2-2, with 9 bases fitting TRBD2. The CDR3 sequence is 18 residues long. V lost 5 bases to trimming and J lost 4 bases; unmatched junction nucleotides: 17. CDR1 is GTSNPN and CDR2 is SVGIG in the germline V gene (reference sequence). The CDR3 loop is CAWVPGQMTSGLTGELFF. CDR3 nucleotides: TGTGCCTGGGTTCCGGGACAGATGACTAGCGGACTCACCGGGGAGCTGTTTTTT.

The chain couples TRBV4-1 to TRBJ1-1; possible D gene TRBD1, 6 bases. Germline CDR1 reads MGHRA; CDR2 reads YSYEKL. V was cut by 3 bases and J by 1 base, with 9 bases left in between. The CDR3 runs 14 residues. CDR3 DNA: TGCGCCAGCAGCCAGGGGGCATCGAACACTGAAGCTTTCTTT. It encodes CASSQGASNTEAFF.

As to this clone: At one of its ends the junction is not consistent with the germline gene, which may arise from a read error. The J gene is TRBJ1-1, the V gene TRBV7-9; D is possibly TRBD1 (6 bases). This CDR3 has 14 amino acids. CDR1 SEHNR and CDR2 FQNEAQ come from the germline V gene (reference sequence). DNA for the CDR3: TGCGCCAGCAGCTCAAGGACAGCGAACACTGAAGCTTTCTTT. This encodes CASSSRTANTEAFF.

This clone occurred a few times. The chain has TRBV7-6 and TRBJ2-5; TRBD1 aligns across 11 bases. V was clipped by 3 bases and J by 5 bases; unmatched bases: 5. Looked up from germline, CDR1 is SGHVS and CDR2 is FNYEAQ. CDR3 size: 15 residues. The CDR3 is CASSLGTGGGETQYF. CDR3 nucleotides: TGTGCCAGCAGCTTGGGGACAGGGGGAGGTGAGACCCAGTACTTC.

The chain recombines TRBV14 with TRBJ2-2; D perhaps matches TRBD2 (6 bases). The germline V gene has CDR1 SGHDN and CDR2 FVKESK. The CDR3 contains 15 residues. The germline V and J ends were trimmed by 4 bases and 3 bases, with 12 bases remaining between them. The CDR3 bases are TGTGCCAGCAGCCTTGGGGCGGGATACACCGGGGAGCTGTTTTTT. Residues: CASSLGAGYTGELFF.

V is TRBV11-2 and J is TRBJ1-1, with D hard to call. Germline loops: CDR1 SGHAT, CDR2 FQNNGV. Between the trimmed V and J ends, which lost 3 bases and 9 bases, there was a span of 17 bases. This CDR3 is built from 14 residues. The CDR3 coding sequence is TGTGCCAGCAGCTTTCCGGGGAAATCACTGAAAGCTTTCTTT. It codes for CASSFPGKSLKAFF.

The chain joins TRBV7-6 to TRBJ2-5, with TRBD1 matching over 7 bases. This CDR3 has 11 amino acids. From germline, CDR1 is SGHVS and CDR2 FNYEAQ. Trimming cost V 6 bases and J 9 bases; bases outside gene matches: 4. The CDR3 region is CASRGGTSQYF. The CDR3 DNA reads TGTGCCAGCAGAGGGGGCACGTCCCAGTACTTC.

V gene TRBV2 combines with J gene TRBJ2-7; D may be TRBD2 (5 bases). Trimming left V 3 bases short and J 0 bases short, with 12 bases between. There are 15 residues in the CDR3. CDR1 is SNHLY and CDR2 is FYNNEI in the germline V gene. CDR3 DNA: TGTGCCAGCAGTGACTCGCGGGCAGTCTCCTACGAGCAGTACTTC. Encoded protein: CASSDSRAVSYEQYF.

The J gene is TRBJ2-5, the V gene TRBV27; 10 bases line up with TRBD2. After removal of 2 bases from V and 5 bases from J, the junction contained 5 bases not matched to a gene. This CDR3 has 15 residues. Looked up from germline, CDR1 is MNHEY and CDR2 is SMNVEV (reference sequence). CDR3 loop: CASSLLAGAMETQYF. DNA of the CDR3: TGTGCCAGCAGTTTACTAGCGGGGGCGATGGAGACCCAGTACTTC.

V and J are TRBV9 and TRBJ1-6; no firm D call. V was shortened by 0 bases and J by 9 bases, with 10 bases between the two germline ends. CDR3 size: 14 residues. The germline gives CDR1 SGDLS, CDR2 YYNGEE. CDR3 loop: CASSVEGEGSPLHF. CDR3 nucleotides: TGTGCCAGCAGCGTAGAAGGCGAGGGTTCACCCCTCCACTTT. The whole variable domain, remainder taken from reference TRBV9 and TRBJ1-6, is DSGVTQTPKHLITATGQRVTLRCSPRSGDLSVYWYQQSLDQGLQFLIQYYNGEERAKGNILERFSAQQFPDLHSELNLSSLELGDSALYFCASSVEGEGSPLHFGNGTRLTVT.

This chain links TRBV28 with TRBJ2-1; TRBD2 aligns across 9 bases. Looked up from germline, CDR1 is MDHEN and CDR2 is SYDVKM. V was clipped by 5 bases and J by 0 bases; unmatched bases: 20. This CDR3 region has 21 residues. CDR3 residues: CASSLPTGGRAFDGSYNEQFF. CDR3 nucleotides: TGTGCCAGCAGTCTCCCGACTGGCGGGAGGGCCTTCGACGGCTCCTACAATGAGCAGTTCTTC.

The genes are TRBV10-2 and TRBJ2-7; 7 bases agree with TRBD2. CDR3 length equals 15 residues. Germline loops: CDR1 WSHSY, CDR2 SAAADI. V lost 2 bases and J lost 6; bases outside the gene matches: 10. CDR3 loop: CASSEPLEGGFEQYF. The CDR3 nucleotides are TGCGCCAGCAGTGAGCCCTTGGAGGGAGGGTTCGAGCAGTACTTC.

In nucleotides, the CDR3 is TGTGCCAGCAGTGTGACAGGGGGCGAAGCTTTCTTT. It specifies CASSVTGGEAFF. The rearrangement uses TRBV2 and TRBJ1-1; 10 nucleotides agree with TRBD1. This CDR3 has 12 amino acids. CDR1 and CDR2 (germline): SNHLY, FYNNEI. V dropped 4 bases and J dropped 8; count of bases not matched to a gene: 1.

The count of this clone is one. V gene TRBV10-3 combines with J gene TRBJ2-7; 8 bases match TRBD2. The CDR3 loop spans 15 amino acids. V dropped 6 bases and J dropped 2; count of bases not matched to a gene: 9. Germline values: CDR1 ENHRY, CDR2 SYGVKD. The CDR3 loop reads CAISRAGDITYEQYF. The CDR3 DNA reads TGTGCCATCAGCAGAGCGGGGGATATCACCTACGAGCAGTACTTC.

V usage is TRBV28 and J usage is TRBJ2-3; 7 nucleotides agree with TRBD1. The CDR3 covers 15 residues. The germline V gene encodes CDR1 MDHEN and CDR2 SYDVKM. The trim removed 3 bases at V and 5 bases at J, leaving 8 bases unmatched. CDR3 DNA sequence: TGTGCCAGCAGTTTGCCGGCAGGGGGATTAGATACGCAGTATTTT. This codes for CASSLPAGGLDTQYF.

The chain joins TRBV5-1 to TRBJ2-5; the match to TRBD2 covers 7 bases. This CDR3 has 15 amino acids. Germline V gives CDR1 SGHRS, CDR2 YFSETQ. V was clipped by 0 bases and J by 4 bases; unmatched bases: 6. The CDR3 DNA is TGCGCCAGCAGCTTGGAGGGAGGGGCAATAGAGACCCAGTACTTC. Its translation: CASSLEGGAIETQYF.